One TCR beta chain is described in this entry. Germline values: CDR1 SEHNR, CDR2 FQNEAQ (reference sequence). V lost 0 bases and J 15 bases, leaving 21 bases between the germline ends. The length of the CDR3 is 15 residues. The sample originates from a study of cytomegalovirus exposure and HLA in healthy donors. Vbeta (60) and Jbeta (13) primers were used in the PCR. Method: immunoSEQ multiplex PCR; TCRdb's copy keeps in-frame clones and lacks some. The table records 95,000 to 150,000 clones, about two thirds of them present only once. The sequencing sample was made of PBMCs. The chain has TRBV7-9 and TRBJ2-1, with D possibly TRBD2 on 6 matching bases. The receptor's source is a man in his fifties or sixties in good health and CMV-seropositive. The CDR3 loop is CASSLAVAGIGTWFF. The CDR3 DNA sequence: TGTGCCAGCAGCTTAGCGGTGGCGGGAATAGGTACATGGTTCTTC. Full variable domain (missing parts from reference TRBV7-9 and TRBJ2-1): DTGVSQNPRHKITKRGQNVTFRCDPISEHNRLYWYRQTLGQGPEFLTYFQNEAQLEKSRLLSDRFSAERPKGSFSTLEIQRTEQGDSAMYLCASSLAVAGIGTWFFGPGTRLTVL.